This T cell receptor beta chain was sequenced in a study of blood T cell repertoires in COVID-19. Study-level information: PBMCs, B-cell-depleted T cells, or T cells provided the cDNA or gDNA that made up the material.

Among Cohort 3 donors, those recovered had two negative PCRs, clearance, or symptom resolution. Per the authors' pipeline: Nucleated cell counts were estimated from reference gene primer amplification. This table comes from immunoSEQ multiplex PCR, and its TCRdb copy is limited to in-frame clones, with some not included. The D gene and trimming were derived from the DNA, and the V and J assignments and clone size from that table. The table has tens of thousands of clones, roughly nine tenths seen once. CDR1 and CDR2 (germline): LNHNV, YYDKDF (reference sequence). Trimming took 6 bases from V and 5 from J; bases not matched to a gene: 8. This CDR3 is built from 15 residues.

The specimen was PBMCs or T cells enriched from blood (not recorded which). The clonotype originates from a woman aged 50 to 60 who had recovered from COVID-19. The V gene is TRBV15, the J gene TRBJ2-3, with 10 nucleotides matching TRBD2. The CDR3 protein is CATRASGSRGDTQYF. CDR3 nucleotides: TGTGCCACCAGGGCTAGCGGGAGTCGGGGAGATACGCAGTATTTT.